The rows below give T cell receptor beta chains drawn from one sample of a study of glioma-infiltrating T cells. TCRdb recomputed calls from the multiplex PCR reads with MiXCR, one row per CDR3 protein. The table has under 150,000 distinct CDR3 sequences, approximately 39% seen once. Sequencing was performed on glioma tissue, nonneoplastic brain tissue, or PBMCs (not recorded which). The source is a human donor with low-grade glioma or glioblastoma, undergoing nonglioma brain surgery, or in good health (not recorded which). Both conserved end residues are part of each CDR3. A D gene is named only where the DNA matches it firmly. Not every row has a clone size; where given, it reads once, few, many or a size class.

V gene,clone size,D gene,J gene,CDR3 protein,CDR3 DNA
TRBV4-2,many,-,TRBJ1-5,CASSQEYSSNQPQHF,TGTGCCAGCAGCCAAGAGTATAGCTCCAATCAGCCCCAGCATTTT
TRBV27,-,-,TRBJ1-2,CASTLQGGGGYGYTF,TGTGCCAGCACCCTCCAGGGCGGGGGCGGCTATGGCTACACCTTC
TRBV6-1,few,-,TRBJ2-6,CASSYQLSGANVLTF,TGTGCCAGCAGTTATCAACTCTCTGGGGCCAACGTCCTGACTTTC
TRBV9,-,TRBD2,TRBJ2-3,CASSVEAGGPIDTQYF,TGTGCCAGCAGCGTAGAAGCGGGAGGGCCAATAGATACGCAGTATTTT
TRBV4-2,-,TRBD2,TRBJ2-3,CARSQGTSGATDTQYF,TGTGCCAGAAGCCAAGGGACTAGCGGAGCCACAGATACGCAGTATTTT
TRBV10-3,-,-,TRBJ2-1,CAISESGGTAYNEQFF,TGTGCCATCAGTGAGTCCGGGGGAACAGCCTACAATGAGCAGTTCTTC
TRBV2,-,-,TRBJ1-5,CASSEVQGGQPQHF,TGTGCCAGCAGTGAGGTTCAGGGAGGTCAGCCCCAGCATTTT
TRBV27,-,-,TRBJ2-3,CASSFSGADTQYF,TGTGCCAGCAGTTTTTCAGGGGCAGATACGCAGTATTTT
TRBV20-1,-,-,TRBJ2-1,CSAWGDLDNEQFF,TGCAGTGCGTGGGGGGATCTCGACAATGAGCAGTTCTTC
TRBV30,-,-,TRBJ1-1,CAWNSLVGGDEAFF,TGTGCCTGGAATTCACTCGTCGGAGGAGATGAAGCTTTCTTT
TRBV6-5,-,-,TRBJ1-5,CASSDAVNSNQPQHF,TGTGCCAGCAGTGATGCAGTGAATAGCAATCAGCCCCAGCATTTT
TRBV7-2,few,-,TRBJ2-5,CASSLIISETQYF,TGTGCCAGCAGCTTAATTATTTCGGAGACCCAGTACTTC
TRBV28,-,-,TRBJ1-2,CASSFSAGHGYTF,TGTGCCAGCAGTTTTAGCGCAGGGCATGGCTACACCTTC
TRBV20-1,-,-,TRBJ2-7,CSATDTASYEQYF,TGCAGTGCTACCGACACCGCGTCCTACGAGCAGTACTTC
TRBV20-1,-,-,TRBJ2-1,CSARPVGLSYNEQFF,TGCAGTGCTAGACCCGTGGGGCTCTCCTACAATGAGCAGTTCTTC
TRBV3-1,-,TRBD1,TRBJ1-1,CASSSLDRVNTEAFF,TGTGCCAGCAGCTCGCTGGACAGGGTCAACACTGAAGCTTTCTTT
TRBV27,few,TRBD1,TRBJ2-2,CASSLRTGGLRTGELFF,TGTGCCAGCAGTTTGAGGACAGGGGGATTGCGCACCGGGGAGCTGTTTTTT
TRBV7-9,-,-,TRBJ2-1,CASSLPYSGAGSYNEQFF,TGTGCCAGCAGCTTACCTTACTCAGGGGCGGGCTCCTACAATGAGCAGTTCTTC
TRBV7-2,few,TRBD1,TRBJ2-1,CARSTWTGSSYNEQFF,TGTGCCCGCAGCACATGGACAGGCAGCTCCTACAATGAGCAGTTCTTC
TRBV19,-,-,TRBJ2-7,CASSNRYHYEQYF,TGTGCCAGTAGCAACAGGTATCACTACGAGCAGTACTTC
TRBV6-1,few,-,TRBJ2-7,CATKRDGGTGEQYF,TGTGCCACGAAACGGGACGGAGGAACGGGGGAGCAGTACTTC
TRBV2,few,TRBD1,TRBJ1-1,CASSVRGREAFF,TGTGCCAGCAGTGTAAGGGGGCGCGAAGCTTTCTTT
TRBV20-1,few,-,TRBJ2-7,CSAGDPSGLYEQYF,TGCAGTGCTGGAGACCCAAGCGGCCTCTACGAGCAGTACTTC
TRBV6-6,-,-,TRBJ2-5,CASSYAGGRVETQYF,TGTGCCAGCAGTTACGCCGGGGGGCGGGTGGAGACCCAGTACTTC
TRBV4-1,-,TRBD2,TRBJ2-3,CASSQDQGSGRYTQYF,TGCGCCAGCAGCCAAGATCAGGGTAGCGGGAGATATACGCAGTATTTT
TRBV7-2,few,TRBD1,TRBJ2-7,CASSLGTGSHEQYF,TGTGCCAGCAGCTTAGGGACAGGGTCCCACGAGCAGTACTTC
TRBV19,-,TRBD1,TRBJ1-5,CASSIRGTDSNQPQHF,TGTGCCAGTAGTATAAGGGGGACAGATAGCAATCAGCCCCAGCATTTT
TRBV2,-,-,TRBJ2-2,CASRRRNTGELFF,TGTGCCAGCAGACGGAGGAACACCGGGGAGCTGTTTTTT
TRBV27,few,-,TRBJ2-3,CASSSYLFTDTQYF,TGTGCCAGCAGTTCGTACCTATTCACAGATACGCAGTATTTT
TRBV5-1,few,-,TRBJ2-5,CASSPSGDGETQYF,TGCGCCAGCAGCCCAAGCGGAGACGGGGAGACCCAGTACTTC
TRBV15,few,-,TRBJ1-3,CATSRGGAKAGNTIYF,TGTGCCACCAGCAGAGGAGGTGCAAAGGCTGGAAACACCATATATTTT
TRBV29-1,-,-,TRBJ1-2,CSVAGYTF,TGCAGCGTTGCTGGCTACACCTTC
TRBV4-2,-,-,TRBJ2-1,CASSQDTPLGYNEQFF,TGTGCCAGCAGCCAAGATACCCCGCTAGGATACAATGAGCAGTTCTTC
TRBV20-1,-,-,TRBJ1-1,CSALGPNTEAFF,TGCAGTGCCTTGGGTCCGAACACTGAAGCTTTCTTT
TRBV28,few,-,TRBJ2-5,CASSSPETQYF,TGTGCCAGCAGTTCCCCAGAGACCCAGTACTTC
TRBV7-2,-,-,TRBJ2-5,CASSLTPGVETQYF,TGTGCCAGCAGCTTAACTCCAGGGGTCGAGACCCAGTACTTC
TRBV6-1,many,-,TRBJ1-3,CASGKTDSSGNTIYF,TGTGCCAGCGGAAAGACGGACAGCTCTGGAAACACCATATATTTT
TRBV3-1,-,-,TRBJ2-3,CASSRQRDTQYF,TGTGCCAGCAGCCGTCAGAGGGATACGCAGTATTTT
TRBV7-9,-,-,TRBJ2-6,CASSLSPGAGANVLTF,TGTGCCAGCAGCTTATCCCCGGGAGCTGGGGCCAACGTCCTGACTTTC
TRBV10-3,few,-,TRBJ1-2,CAISESALGGYTF,TGTGCCATCAGTGAGTCGGCCTTAGGGGGCTACACCTTC
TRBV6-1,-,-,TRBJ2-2,CASRLTSVTGELFF,TGTGCCAGCAGACTGACTAGTGTCACCGGGGAGCTGTTTTTT
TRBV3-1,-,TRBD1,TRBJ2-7,CASSQATGAGQYF,TGTGCCAGCAGCCAAGCGACAGGGGCCGGGCAGTACTTC
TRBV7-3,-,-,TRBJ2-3,CASSLSFTDTQYF,TGTGCCAGCAGCTTATCCTTTACAGATACGCAGTATTTT
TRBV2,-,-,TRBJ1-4,CASSETGTNEKLFF,TGTGCCAGCAGTGAAACAGGGACTAATGAAAAACTGTTTTTT
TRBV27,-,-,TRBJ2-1,CARSSGLNEQFF,TGTGCCCGCAGTTCAGGTCTCAATGAGCAGTTCTTC
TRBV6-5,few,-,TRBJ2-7,CASSYDAEGGEQYF,TGTGCCAGCAGTTACGACGCGGAAGGTGGGGAGCAGTACTTC
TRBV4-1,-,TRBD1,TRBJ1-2,CASSQRTGAMGYTF,TGCGCCAGCAGTCAAAGGACAGGGGCGATGGGCTACACCTTC
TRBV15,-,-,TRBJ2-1,CATSRPGTPYNEQFF,TGTGCCACCAGCCGTCCCGGGACACCCTACAATGAGCAGTTCTTC
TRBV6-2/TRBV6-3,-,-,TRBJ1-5,CASSYSLGGDQPKHF,TGTGCCAGCAGTTACTCGTTAGGGGGGGATCAGCCCAAGCATTTT